The 5 T cell receptor beta chains below all came from one sample that was sequenced in a study of lymphopenia after photon versus proton radiotherapy. Assay: immunoSEQ multiplex PCR; the TCRdb copy retains only in-frame clones and omits some. Of some 31,000 clones in the sample, roughly 84% were seen once. This specimen consisted of peripheral blood, obtained from a patient treated with proton-based radiotherapy. These receptor sequences come from a woman between 65 and 79 years old with pancreatic cancer.

This clone was picked up a small number of times. The rearrangement joins TRBV6-1 to TRBJ2-1; tentatively, D is TRBD1 (5 bases). Trimming cost V 1 base and J 0 bases, with 13 bases left between them. The germline CDR1 and CDR2 sequences are MNHNS and SASEGT. The CDR3 has 17 amino acids. Here the CDR3 DNA reads TGTGCCAGCAGTGAAGAAGCACAGGTCGGCTCCTACAATGAGCAGTTCTTC. Protein sequence: CASSEEAQVGSYNEQFF.

This clone was picked up one time. The chain recombines TRBV11-3 with TRBJ2-6; D remains ambiguous. Germline V CDR1 and CDR2: SGHNT, YENEEA. The CDR3 is 13 amino acids. V gave up 3 bases and J gave up 2 bases, with 2 bases separating them. The CDR3 spells CASSFAGANVLTF. CDR3 nucleotides: TGTGCCAGCAGCTTCGCTGGGGCCAACGTCCTGACTTTC.

This clone was observed a handful of times. The chain has TRBV7-9 and TRBJ1-2; D call uncertain. This CDR3 has 12 residues. With 5 bases removed from V and 5 bases from J, the gap between germline ends came to 9 bases. Germline CDR1 is SEHNR and CDR2 is FQNEAQ (reference sequence). The CDR3 DNA follows: TGTGCCAGCAGCCATCCACGATATGGCTACACCTTC. Its protein product is CASSHPRYGYTF.

The chain recombines TRBV10-2 with TRBJ2-1; no reliable D call. The germline V gene encodes CDR1 WSHSY and CDR2 SAAADI. The V and J ends lost 4 bases and 5 bases respectively, with 6 bases between them. This CDR3 comprises 12 residues. CDR3 nucleotides: TGCGCCAGCAGTGGACGGAACAATGAGCAGTTCTTC. It translates to CASSGRNNEQFF.

The gene calls are TRBV9 and TRBJ2-1; D ambiguous. Germline V gives CDR1 SGDLS, CDR2 YYNGEE. The CDR3 extends over 16 amino acids. The V gene lost 0 bases and the J gene lost 6 bases, with 16 bases spanning the gap. This CDR3 reads CASSVDLAVKSNEQFF. The CDR3 DNA sequence: TGTGCCAGCAGCGTAGACCTGGCGGTCAAGAGCAATGAGCAGTTCTTC.